This T cell receptor (beta chain) came from a study of blood T cell repertoires in COVID-19. For the study at large: Acute and convalescent COVID-19 specimens originated in the United States, Italy and Spain. PBMCs, B-cell-depleted T cells, or T cells were the source of the cDNA or gDNA that made up the material.

As handled by the study authors: Quantification of nucleated cells was approximated via reference gene primer amplification. Assay: immunoSEQ multiplex PCR; the TCRdb copy retains only in-frame clones and omits some. V and J calls plus clone size are reproduced from that table; the DNA served to infer D and trimming. Among more than 95,000 clones listed, 65% to 90% were seen once. This clone was seen a single time. Germline assignment: CDR1 MNHEY and CDR2 SVGAGI. The V end lost 0 bases, the J end lost 0 bases, and 9 bases lay between the germline ends. The CDR3 is 16 amino acids. Sequencing was performed on peripheral blood. The rearrangement links TRBV6-5 to TRBJ2-1; no clear D gene. The sequence was obtained from a man of 80 years or more with active or convalescent COVID-19. The CDR3 DNA reads TGTGCCAGCAGTTACTCGAGGTGGAGCTCCTACAATGAGCAGTTCTTC. Its translation: CASSYSRWSSYNEQFF.